What follows are 29 T cell receptor beta chains derived from one specimen sequenced in a study of T cell repertoires in cytomegalovirus infection. A single record per CDR3 protein comes from TCRdb applying MiXCR to the reads. The data show some 800,000 distinct CDR3 sequences, with about 27% seen just once and 10% to 15% held by the top ten. Their specific antigens are unknown. The sample in question was cultured CD8+ T cells from PBMCs, obtained from culture after CMV antigen stimulation. The source of these receptors is a human donor in good health (CMV status not recorded). Some clones in this sample may be carry-over from other donors' samples.

This chain joins TRBV29-1 and TRBJ2-7; a weak D match, TRBD1 (6 bases). Trimming took 3 bases from V and 5 from J, leaving 8 bases between them. The CDR3 sequence is 11 residues long. CDR1 and CDR2 (germline): SQVTM, ANQGSEA. The CDR3 coding sequence is TGCAGCGTTGACAGGGGTAACGAGCAGTACTTC. Translation gives CSVDRGNEQYF.

The genes are TRBV7-9 and TRBJ2-3; TRBD1 aligns across 8 bases. With 5 bases clipped from V and 3 bases from J, the junction kept 7 bases outside the gene matches. CDR1 SEHNR and CDR2 FQNEAQ come from the germline V gene (reference sequence). CDR3 length: 15 amino acids. CDR3 DNA sequence: TGTGCCAGCAGCCGACAACAGGGGGTAACAGATACGCAGTATTTT. This codes for CASSRQQGVTDTQYF.

At least ten counts were recorded for this clonotype. The chain links TRBV19 to TRBJ2-1, with unresolved D. The CDR3 consists of 14 residues. CDR1 and CDR2 (germline): LNHDA, SQIVND (reference sequence). The V end lost 7 bases, the J end lost 0 bases, and 10 bases lay between the germline ends. The CDR3 DNA follows: TGTGCCAGTAAACCGTCCAGCTCCTACAATGAGCAGTTCTTC. Protein product: CASKPSSSYNEQFF.

CDR3 DNA sequence: TGCAGCGTTGTCGGGAACACCGGGGAGCTGTTTTTT. Its protein product is CSVVGNTGELFF. This chain links TRBV29-1 with TRBJ2-2; D is undetermined. The CDR3 is 12 residues long. CDR1 and CDR2 (germline): SQVTM, ANQGSEA. Between the trimmed V and J ends, which lost 4 bases and 1 base, there was a span of 4 bases.

This clonotype was found many times. V gene TRBV7-9 combines with J gene TRBJ1-2; D is uncertain. The germline V gene has CDR1 SEHNR and CDR2 FQNEAQ (reference sequence). The CDR3 extends over 14 amino acids. Between the trimmed V and J ends, which lost 5 bases and 2 bases, there was a span of 12 bases. The CDR3 here is CASSKPDTNYGYTF. CDR3 in DNA: TGTGCCAGCAGCAAGCCCGACACGAACTATGGCTACACCTTC. Looking up the rest from reference TRBV7-9 and TRBJ1-2 gives the full variable domain: DTGVSQNPRHKITKRGQNVTFRCDPISEHNRLYWYRQTLGQGPEFLTYFQNEAQLEKSRLLSDRFSAERPKGSFSTLEIQRTEQGDSAMYLCASSKPDTNYGYTFGSGTRLTVV.

This clonotype occurred many times. The chain joins TRBV28 to TRBJ2-1, with TRBD2 identical over 13 bases. The CDR3 sequence is 20 residues long. J gave up 0 bases and V 2 bases, and 10 bases lay outside the gene matches. Germline V gene sequence: CDR1 MDHEN, CDR2 SYDVKM. CDR3 in amino acids: CASSLHGLAGAQSSYNEQFF. CDR3 bases: TGTGCCAGCAGTTTACACGGACTAGCGGGGGCCCAAAGCTCCTACAATGAGCAGTTCTTC.

The genes are TRBV19 and TRBJ1-1; D remains unclear. Germline CDR1 and CDR2: LNHDA and SQIVND (reference sequence). The V end was cut by 5 bases, the J end by 11 bases, with 12 bases between. This CDR3 has 11 amino acids. The CDR3 is CASSSDLWAFF. In DNA form, the CDR3 reads TGTGCCAGTAGTTCGGACTTATGGGCTTTCTTT.

The chain couples TRBV19 to TRBJ2-7, with D perhaps being TRBD1 or TRBD2 (5 bases each). The ends were cut back, 3 bases at V and 5 bases at J, with 17 bases in the middle. The CDR3 length is 15 residues. Germline CDR1 is LNHDA and CDR2 is SQIVND (reference sequence). In nucleotides, the CDR3 is TGTGCCAGTAGTATTAAAGGCCGGCAGGGAGACGAGCAGTACGTC. This gives the protein CASSIKGRQGDEQYV.

The gene calls are TRBV2 and TRBJ1-1; D not certain. Germline CDR1 and CDR2: SNHLY and FYNNEI. Trimming stripped 8 bases from V and 1 base from J, with 8 bases between. CDR3 length: 12 residues. The CDR3 sequence is CASPLQNTEAFF. The CDR3 bases are TGTGCCAGCCCGCTACAGAACACTGAAGCTTTCTTT. The entire variable domain, with the rest obtained from reference TRBV2 and TRBJ1-1, is as follows: EPEVTQTPSHQVTQMGQEVILRCVPISNHLYFYWYRQILGQKVEFLVSFYNNEISEKSEIFDDQFSVERPDGSNFTLKIRSTKLEDSAMYFCASPLQNTEAFFGQGTRLTVV.

Comment on this clonotype: A much larger clone sits a single nucleotide away, making a read error possible. The CDR3 does not end in the conserved phenylalanine or tryptophan, so this is likely a read error. This chain uses TRBV24-1 with TRBJ1-5; D unclear. This CDR3 contains 13 residues. V lost 5 bases and J 2 bases, leaving 6 bases between the germline ends. CDR1 KGHDR and CDR2 SFDVKD come from the germline V gene. As DNA, the CDR3 is TGTGCCACCAGTGGAGGAGGCAATCAGCCCCAGCATATT. It yields the protein CATSGGGNQPQHI.

The chain employs TRBV19 and TRBJ1-5; no definite D call. Germline values: CDR1 LNHDA, CDR2 SQIVND (reference sequence). CDR3 size: 15 residues. The germline V and J ends were trimmed by 2 bases and 4 bases, with 12 bases remaining between them. CDR3 residues: CASSISPLGNQPQHF. In DNA form, the CDR3 reads TGTGCCAGTAGTATATCCCCACTCGGGAATCAGCCCCAGCATTTT.

The CDR3, as DNA: TGTGCCAGCAGTCATTCAGGGGGTAACACTGAAGCTTTCTTT. The encoded protein is CASSHSGGNTEAFF. The chain recombines TRBV27 with TRBJ1-1; the match to TRBD1 covers 7 bases. J gave up 2 bases and V 5 bases, and 5 bases lay outside the gene matches. Germline values: CDR1 MNHEY, CDR2 SMNVEV (reference sequence). The CDR3 covers 14 residues.

A few counts support this clonotype. The rearrangement uses TRBV7-6 and TRBJ2-1, with D unresolved. The CDR3 spans 14 residues. Trimming stripped 1 base from V and 5 bases from J, with 9 bases between. Germline V gene sequence: CDR1 SGHVS, CDR2 FNYEAQ. The CDR3 loop is CASSLGHFNNEQFF. CDR3 coding DNA: TGTGCCAGCAGCTTAGGACACTTTAACAATGAGCAGTTCTTC.

This sequence joins TRBV7-9 and TRBJ2-2; no clear D gene. This CDR3 is built from 14 residues. The germline V gene encodes CDR1 SEHNR and CDR2 FQNEAQ (reference sequence). The germline V and J ends were trimmed by 1 base and 3 bases, with 6 bases remaining between them. CDR3 loop: CASSLDPDTGELFF. The CDR3 DNA is TGTGCCAGCAGCTTAGACCCCGACACCGGGGAGCTGTTTTTT.

This clonotype was detected ten times or more. The chain couples TRBV7-2 to TRBJ1-1; 7 bases align to TRBD1. Germline V gene data show CDR1 as SGHTA and CDR2 as FQGNSA. This CDR3 is built from 15 residues. Unmatched junction bases numbered 7, after V lost 4 bases and J lost 2 bases. The CDR3 sequence: CASSWDSVGNTEAFF. The CDR3 bases are TGTGCCAGCAGCTGGGACAGTGTTGGAAACACTGAAGCTTTCTTT.

This clonotype came up a few times. J is TRBJ2-5 and V is TRBV7-6, with 7 bases lining up with TRBD1. The CDR3 totals 15 residues. V dropped 0 bases and J dropped 2; count of bases not matched to a gene: 3. Looked up from germline, CDR1 is SGHVS and CDR2 is FNYEAQ. CDR3 loop: CASSLATGFQETQYF. CDR3 nucleotides: TGTGCCAGCAGCTTAGCGACAGGGTTTCAAGAGACCCAGTACTTC.

The chain links TRBV28 to TRBJ1-2; no reliable D call. This CDR3 spans 12 amino acids. Germline values: CDR1 MDHEN, CDR2 SYDVKM. The germline V and J ends were trimmed by 7 bases and 8 bases, with 14 bases remaining between them. The CDR3 nucleotides are TGTGCCAGCACCAGAATGCTGGGAGGCTACACCTTC. This translates into CASTRMLGGYTF.

In its sample, this clonotype was seen a few times. This CDR3 reads CASSSRDRADYGYTF. The CDR3 region has the DNA TGTGCCAGCAGCAGCCGGGACAGGGCGGACTATGGCTACACCTTC. The chain is built from TRBV6-1 and TRBJ1-2; TRBD1 matches at 9 bases. From germline, CDR1 is MNHNS and CDR2 SASEGT. The CDR3 is made up of 15 amino acids. Trimming cost V 6 bases and J 3 bases; bases outside gene matches: 8.

As concerns this clonotype: A much more abundant neighbour one base away suggests this may be a read error. This chain joins TRBV11-3 and TRBJ2-2, with D perhaps matching TRBD2 (5 bases). In germline, CDR1 is SGHNT, CDR2 YENEEA. This CDR3 has 16 residues. CDR3 coding DNA: TGTGCCAGCAGCGCCCGCCGTGGGCTGAACACCGGGAAGCTGTTTTTT. This sequence encodes CASSARRGLNTGKLFF.

V and J are TRBV20-1 and TRBJ2-3, with D maybe TRBD2 (5 bases). V was cut by 1 base and J by 0 bases, with 17 bases left in between. The CDR3 runs 17 residues. Germline CDR1 is DFQATT and CDR2 is SNEGSKA (reference sequence). CDR3: CSARGHSLATSTDTQYF. The CDR3 DNA follows: TGCAGTGCTAGAGGTCACTCATTAGCGACTAGCACAGATACGCAGTATTTT.

The rearrangement joins TRBV6-2 or TRBV6-3 to TRBJ2-5; unclear D gene. V dropped 7 bases and J dropped 5 bases, with 17 bases sitting between them. Germline V gene lookup returns CDR1 MNHEY and CDR2 SVGEGT. This CDR3 comprises 14 residues. In DNA, the CDR3 is TGTGCCAGCACCGCAGTGGGGTCCTGGGAGACCCAGTACTTC. Translating it yields CASTAVGSWETQYF.

The V and J genes are TRBV5-6 and TRBJ2-1; D unresolved. Germline-derived CDR1 and CDR2 are SGHDT and YYEEEE. V gave up 0 bases and J gave up 10 bases, with 8 bases separating them. The CDR3 sequence is 12 residues long. CDR3 amino acids: CASSLGAWEQFF. CDR3 bases: TGTGCCAGCAGCTTGGGGGCATGGGAGCAGTTCTTC.

The chain couples TRBV9 to TRBJ1-6; D remains unclear. The germline V and J ends were trimmed by 0 bases and 9 bases, with 13 bases remaining between them. Germline V gene data show CDR1 as SGDLS and CDR2 as YYNGEE. The CDR3 length is 15 residues. This CDR3 is CASSVAQGFSSPLHF. CDR3 DNA sequence: TGTGCCAGCAGCGTAGCTCAAGGGTTCTCTTCACCCCTCCACTTT.

This clonotype turned up a few times. This rearrangement joins TRBV20-1 to TRBJ2-7; D is unclear. The V end lost 2 bases, the J end lost 4 bases, and 6 bases lay between the germline ends. The CDR3 sequence is 11 residues long. Germline V lookup: CDR1 DFQATT, CDR2 SNEGSKA (reference sequence). The CDR3 reads CSARKIYEQYF. The CDR3 region has the DNA TGCAGTGCTAGAAAAATATACGAGCAGTACTTC.

This clonotype occurred once. V gene TRBV25-1 combines with J gene TRBJ1-6; no definite D call. This CDR3 has 17 amino acids. V lost 5 bases to trimming and J lost 5 bases, with 19 bases between them. From germline, CDR1 is MGHDK and CDR2 SYGVNS. In DNA, the CDR3 is TGTGCCAGCAGTCCCCTAAGTACGGAACAACATAATTCACCCCTCCACTTT. Amino acid sequence: CASSPLSTEQHNSPLHF.

The chain has TRBV6-2 or TRBV6-3 and TRBJ2-3; TRBD2 aligns across 7 bases. The CDR3 is made up of 14 amino acids. CDR1 MNHEY and CDR2 SVGEGT come from the germline V gene. With 5 bases clipped from V and 4 bases from J, the junction kept 6 bases outside the gene matches. The CDR3: CASSRDYVPDTQYF. In DNA, the CDR3 is TGTGCCAGCAGTCGGGACTACGTCCCAGATACGCAGTATTTT.

This clonotype was detected only a few times. The V and J genes are TRBV7-6 and TRBJ2-1; the match to TRBD2 covers 8 bases. Trimming removed 1 base from V and 5 bases from J; junction bases left unmatched: 10. CDR3 length: 17 amino acids. CDR1 and CDR2 (germline): SGHVS, FNYEAQ. The CDR3 loop reads CASSLGNAGGQDNEQFF. The CDR3 DNA reads as TGTGCCAGCAGCTTAGGAAACGCGGGGGGCCAAGACAATGAGCAGTTCTTC.

This clonotype was observed a handful of times. This sequence joins TRBV27 and TRBJ2-3, with 9 bases aligning to TRBD1. Germline CDR1 reads MNHEY; CDR2 reads SMNVEV (reference sequence). The CDR3 consists of 15 residues. V lost 5 bases and J lost 4; bases outside the gene matches: 7. CDR3 sequence: CASSPRDRVADTQYF. CDR3 DNA sequence: TGTGCCAGCAGTCCCCGGGACAGGGTGGCAGATACGCAGTATTTT.

This chain uses TRBV12-3 or TRBV12-4 with TRBJ2-3; 15 bases are shared with TRBD2. The CDR3 extends over 14 amino acids. V was clipped by 10 bases and J by 5 bases; unmatched bases: 4. CDR3 in amino acids: CATGLAGGQDTQYF. The CDR3 DNA is TGTGCCACCGGACTAGCGGGGGGGCAAGATACGCAGTATTTT.